These 11 T cell receptor beta chains were all obtained from the same sample, sequenced in a study of blood T cell repertoires in COVID-19. Clones were read by immunoSEQ multiplex PCR, and TCRdb kept only the in-frame ones, dropping some. Here the sample spans some 670,000 clones, just under 90% being singletons. Sequencing input: peripheral blood. These receptors were collected from a woman under 30 with acute or convalescent COVID-19.

The chain uses TRBV19 and TRBJ1-2, with TRBD1 identical over 9 bases. The CDR3 length is 16 residues. V was clipped by 7 bases and J by 4 bases; unmatched bases: 13. CDR1 is LNHDA, CDR2 SQIVND, per germline (reference sequence). The chain's CDR3 is CASTTPGQGKIYGYTF. DNA of the CDR3: TGTGCCAGTACCACCCCTGGACAGGGGAAAATCTATGGCTACACCTTC.

V and J are TRBV11-1 and TRBJ1-1; D call uncertain. V dropped 5 bases and J dropped 1 base, with 2 bases sitting between them. The length of the CDR3 is 11 residues. Germline V CDR1 and CDR2: SGHAT, FQDESV (reference sequence). The CDR3 nucleotides read TGTGCCAGCAGCCGGAACACTGAAGCTTTCTTT. Protein sequence: CASSRNTEAFF.

V gene TRBV30 combines with J gene TRBJ2-7, with a weak D call TRBD2 (5 bases). This CDR3 is built from 11 residues. CDR1 GTSNPN and CDR2 SVGIG come from the germline V gene (reference sequence). V was pared by 4 bases and J by 3 bases, with 7 bases between. CDR3: CAWTAGYEQYF. CDR3 nucleotides: TGTGCCTGGACGGCGGGCTACGAGCAGTACTTC.

The chain combines TRBV29-1 with TRBJ1-2; D remains unclear. Trimming cost V 5 bases and J 0 bases, with 7 bases left between them. The CDR3 length is 12 residues. From germline, CDR1 is SQVTM and CDR2 ANQGSEA. The CDR3 region has the DNA TGCAGCGTTTTCACGGCTAACTATGGCTACACCTTC. Translation: CSVFTANYGYTF. The full variable domain, completed using reference TRBV29-1 and TRBJ1-2, is SAVISQKPSRDICQRGTSLTIQCQVDSQVTMMFWYRQQPGQSLTLIATANQGSEATYESGFVIDKFPISRPNLTFSTLTVSNMSPEDSSIYLCSVFTANYGYTFGSGTRLTVV.

This clone occurred once. The CDR3 loop reads CASSHLGQGSGNTIYF. The DNA for the CDR3 is TGCGCCAGCAGCCACCTTGGACAGGGATCGGGAAACACCATATATTTT. The rearrangement joins TRBV4-3 to TRBJ1-3; 8 bases map to TRBD1. Looked up from germline, CDR1 is LGHNA and CDR2 is YSLEER. Germline trimming cut 3 bases from V and 4 bases from J; bases unmatched to any gene: 8. The CDR3 is 16 amino acids.

The chain is built from TRBV19 and TRBJ1-2, with D perhaps TRBD1 (5 bases). The germline gives CDR1 LNHDA, CDR2 SQIVND (reference sequence). V shed 1 base and J shed 5 bases, with 14 bases lying between them. The CDR3 runs to 15 residues. CDR3 DNA: TGTGCCAGTAGTATAGCCGCGGGGGACCGATATGGCTACACCTTC. It translates to CASSIAAGDRYGYTF.

This clone was picked up one time. The V and J genes are TRBV7-2 and TRBJ2-1, with 10 bases aligning to TRBD2. The ends lost 2 bases at V and 7 bases at J; junction bases unmatched: 5. The CDR3 covers 15 residues. The germline V gene has CDR1 SGHTA and CDR2 FQGNSA. Here the CDR3 reads CASSLLAGVRNEQFF. The DNA of the CDR3 is TGTGCCAGCAGCTTACTAGCGGGGGTCAGGAATGAGCAGTTCTTC.

The chain is built from TRBV10-3 and TRBJ1-1; D uncertain. Germline V gives CDR1 ENHRY, CDR2 SYGVKD. V was cut by 8 bases and J by 1 base, with 11 bases left in between. There are 13 residues in the CDR3. CDR3 bases: TGTGCCATCCAGGCAGGCCCGAACACTGAAGCTTTCTTT. Its translation is CAIQAGPNTEAFF.

The chain employs TRBV6-2 or TRBV6-3 and TRBJ2-2, with 9 bases matching TRBD2. Germline assignment: CDR1 MNHEY and CDR2 SVGEGT. V dropped 2 bases and J dropped 7; count of bases not matched to a gene: 14. The CDR3 runs 18 residues. CDR3 loop: CASSYPFQGVAGDGELFF. The CDR3 DNA sequence: TGTGCCAGCAGTTACCCGTTCCAAGGGGTAGCGGGGGACGGGGAGCTGTTTTTT.

The chain couples TRBV27 to TRBJ1-1, with TRBD1 identical over 12 bases. The V gene end was trimmed by 4 bases and the J gene end by 1 base; junction bases not matched to a gene: 4. CDR1 is MNHEY and CDR2 is SMNVEV in the germline V gene (reference sequence). The CDR3 consists of 16 residues. The CDR3 loop is CASSSGTGGKNTEAFF. CDR3 DNA: TGTGCCAGCAGTTCAGGGACAGGGGGCAAGAACACTGAAGCTTTCTTT.

The CDR3 loop reads CASSLAGTEGNTIYF. CDR3 in DNA: TGCGCCAGCAGCCTCGCCGGGACAGAGGGAAACACCATATATTTT. The rearrangement links TRBV5-1 to TRBJ1-3; TRBD1 matches at 7 bases. Losses at the gene ends were 4 bases for V and 4 bases for J; bases not matched to a gene: 8. There are 15 residues in the CDR3. Germline V gene data show CDR1 as SGHRS and CDR2 as YFSETQ.